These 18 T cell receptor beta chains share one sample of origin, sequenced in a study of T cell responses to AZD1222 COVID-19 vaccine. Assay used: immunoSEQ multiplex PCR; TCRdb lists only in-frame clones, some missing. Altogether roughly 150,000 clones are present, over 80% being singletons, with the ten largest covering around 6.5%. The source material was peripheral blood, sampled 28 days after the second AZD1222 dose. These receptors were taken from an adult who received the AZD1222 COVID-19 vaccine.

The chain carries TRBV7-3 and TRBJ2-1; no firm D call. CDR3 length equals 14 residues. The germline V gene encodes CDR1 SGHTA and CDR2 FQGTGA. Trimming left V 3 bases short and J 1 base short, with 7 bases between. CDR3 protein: CASSFGESYNEQFF. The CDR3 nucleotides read TGTGCCAGCAGCTTCGGCGAATCCTACAATGAGCAGTTCTTC.

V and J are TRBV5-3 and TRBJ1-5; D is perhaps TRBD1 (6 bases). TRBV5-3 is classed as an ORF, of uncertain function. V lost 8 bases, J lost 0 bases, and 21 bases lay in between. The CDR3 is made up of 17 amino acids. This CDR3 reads CASPYNWTVGSNQPQHF. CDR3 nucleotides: TGTGCCAGTCCATATAATTGGACAGTCGGTAGCAATCAGCCCCAGCATTTT.

CDR3 coding DNA: TGTGCCAACTCTGGGGTAGGAACCGGGGAGCTGTTTTTT. It translates to CANSGVGTGELFF. The V gene is TRBV7-9, the J gene TRBJ2-2, with D unclear. V lost 10 bases to trimming and J lost 5 bases, with 14 bases between them. The CDR3 is made up of 13 amino acids. The V gene's germline CDR1 is SEHNR and CDR2 FQNEAQ (reference sequence).

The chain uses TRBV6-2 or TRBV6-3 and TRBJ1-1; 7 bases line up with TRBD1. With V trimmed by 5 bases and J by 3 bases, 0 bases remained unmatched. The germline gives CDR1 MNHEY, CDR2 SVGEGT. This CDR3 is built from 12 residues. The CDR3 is CASSTGDTEAFF. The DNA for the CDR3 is TGTGCCAGCAGTACAGGGGACACTGAAGCTTTCTTT.

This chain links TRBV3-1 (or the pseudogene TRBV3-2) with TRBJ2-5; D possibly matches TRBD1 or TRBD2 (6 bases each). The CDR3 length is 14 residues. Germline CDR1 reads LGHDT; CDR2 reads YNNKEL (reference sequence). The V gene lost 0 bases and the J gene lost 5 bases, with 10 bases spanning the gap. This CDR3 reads CASSQEGGRETQYF. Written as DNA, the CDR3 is TGTGCCAGCAGCCAAGAGGGGGGCCGGGAGACCCAGTACTTC.

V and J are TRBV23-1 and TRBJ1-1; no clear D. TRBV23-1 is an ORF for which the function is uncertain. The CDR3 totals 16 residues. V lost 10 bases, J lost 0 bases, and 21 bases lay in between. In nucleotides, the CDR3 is TGCGCCACCACATGCCGCCAAGAGAGGATGAACACTGAAGCTTTCTTT. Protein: CATTCRQERMNTEAFF.

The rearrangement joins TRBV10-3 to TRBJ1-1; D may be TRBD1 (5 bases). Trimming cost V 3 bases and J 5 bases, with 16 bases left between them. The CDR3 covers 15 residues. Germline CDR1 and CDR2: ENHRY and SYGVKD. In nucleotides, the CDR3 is TGTGCCATCAGTGACTCCCAGGGAGGAGGGACTGAAGCTTTCTTT. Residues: CAISDSQGGGTEAFF.

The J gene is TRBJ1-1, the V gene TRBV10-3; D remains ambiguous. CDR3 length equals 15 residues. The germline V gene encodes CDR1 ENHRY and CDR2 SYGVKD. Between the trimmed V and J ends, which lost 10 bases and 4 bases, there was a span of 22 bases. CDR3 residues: CATNLQAGPITEAFF. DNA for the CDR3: TGTGCCACCAATTTGCAGGCCGGACCGATCACTGAAGCTTTCTTT.

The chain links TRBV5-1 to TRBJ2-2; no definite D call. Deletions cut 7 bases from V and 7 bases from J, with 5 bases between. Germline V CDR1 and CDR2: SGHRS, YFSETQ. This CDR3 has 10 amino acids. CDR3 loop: CASGDGELFF. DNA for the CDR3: TGCGCCAGCGGGGACGGGGAGCTGTTTTTT.

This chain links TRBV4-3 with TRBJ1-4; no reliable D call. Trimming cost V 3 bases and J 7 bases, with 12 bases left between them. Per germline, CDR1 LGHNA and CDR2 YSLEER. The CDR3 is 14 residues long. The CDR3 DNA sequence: TGCGCCAGCAGCCAGGGAATGAGTAGTGAAAAACTGTTTTTT. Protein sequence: CASSQGMSSEKLFF.

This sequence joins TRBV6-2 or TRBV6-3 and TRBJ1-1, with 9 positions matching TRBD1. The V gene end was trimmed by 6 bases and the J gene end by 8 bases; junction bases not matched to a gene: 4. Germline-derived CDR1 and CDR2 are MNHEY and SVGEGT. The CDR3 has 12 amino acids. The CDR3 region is CASSNRGREAFF. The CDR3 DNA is TGTGCCAGCAGCAACAGGGGGCGCGAAGCTTTCTTT.

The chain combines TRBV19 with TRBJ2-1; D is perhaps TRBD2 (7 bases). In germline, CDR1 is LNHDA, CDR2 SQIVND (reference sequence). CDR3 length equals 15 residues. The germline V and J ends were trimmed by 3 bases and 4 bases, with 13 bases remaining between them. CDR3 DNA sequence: TGTGCCAGTAGTATCGTGCGGGGGCATTACAATGAGCAGTTCTTC. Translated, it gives CASSIVRGHYNEQFF. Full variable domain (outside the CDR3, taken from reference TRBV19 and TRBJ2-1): DGGITQSPKYLFRKEGQNVTLSCEQNLNHDAMYWYRQDPGQGLRLIYYSQIVNDFQKGDIAEGYSVSREKKESFPLTVTSAQKNPTAFYLCASSIVRGHYNEQFFGPGTRLTVL.

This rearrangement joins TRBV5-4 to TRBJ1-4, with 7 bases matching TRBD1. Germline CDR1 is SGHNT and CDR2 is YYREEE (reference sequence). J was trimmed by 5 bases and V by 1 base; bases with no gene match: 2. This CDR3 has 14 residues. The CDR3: CASSLQGGNEKLFF. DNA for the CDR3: TGTGCCAGCAGCTTGCAAGGGGGCAATGAAAAACTGTTTTTT.

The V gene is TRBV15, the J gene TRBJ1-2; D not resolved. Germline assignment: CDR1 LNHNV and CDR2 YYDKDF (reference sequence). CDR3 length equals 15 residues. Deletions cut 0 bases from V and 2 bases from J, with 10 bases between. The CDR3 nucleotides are TGTGCCACCAGCAGAGATCTGGGCACAAACTATGGCTACACCTTC. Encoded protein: CATSRDLGTNYGYTF.

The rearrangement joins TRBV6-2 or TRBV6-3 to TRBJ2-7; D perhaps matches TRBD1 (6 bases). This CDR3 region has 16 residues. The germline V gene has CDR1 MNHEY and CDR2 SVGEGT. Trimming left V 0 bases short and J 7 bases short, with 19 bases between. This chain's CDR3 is CASSYSRDTSPEEQYF. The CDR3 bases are TGTGCCAGCAGTTACTCCCGGGACACATCCCCAGAGGAGCAGTACTTC.

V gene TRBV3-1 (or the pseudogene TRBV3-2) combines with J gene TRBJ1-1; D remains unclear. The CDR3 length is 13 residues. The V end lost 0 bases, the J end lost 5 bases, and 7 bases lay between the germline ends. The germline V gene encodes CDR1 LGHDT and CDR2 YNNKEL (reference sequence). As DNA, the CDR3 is TGTGCCAGCAGCCAAGAAACACTGACTGAAGCTTTCTTT. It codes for CASSQETLTEAFF.

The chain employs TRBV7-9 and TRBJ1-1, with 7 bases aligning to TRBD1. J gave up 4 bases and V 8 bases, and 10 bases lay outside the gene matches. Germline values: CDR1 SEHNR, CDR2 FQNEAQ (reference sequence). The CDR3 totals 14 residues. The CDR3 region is CASGRPGGVTEAFF. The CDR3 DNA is TGTGCCAGCGGCCGGCCAGGGGGGGTCACTGAAGCTTTCTTT.

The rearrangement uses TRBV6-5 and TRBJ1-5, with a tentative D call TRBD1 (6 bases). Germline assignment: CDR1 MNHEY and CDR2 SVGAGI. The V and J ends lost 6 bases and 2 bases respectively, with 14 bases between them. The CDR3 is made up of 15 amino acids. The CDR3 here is CASRLQGSGNQPQHF. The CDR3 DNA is TGTGCCAGCAGATTACAGGGTTCGGGCAATCAGCCCCAGCATTTT.